This TCR beta chain was documented in a study of T-cell memory formation after mild COVID-19. Germline V gene lookup returns CDR1 LGHNA and CDR2 YNFKEQ. The CDR3 totals 16 residues. Trimming stripped 0 bases from V and 5 bases from J, with 15 bases between. Study findings and constraints: Within pre-infection memory, some responding clones were found, suggesting cross-reactive memory joined.

One entry per CDR3 protein results from TCRdb running MiXCR on the 5' RACE reads. The sample lists more than 110,000 distinct CDR3 sequences; approximately 25% were seen once. On this clonotype: Its antigen is unidentified.

This receptor was identified in an adult woman who had mild COVID-19 (a few samples of this study predate the infection). Cell type and time point are not known. The sequenced material came from PBMCs or a T cell subset sorted from them (not recorded which). J is TRBJ2-3 and V is TRBV4-2; TRBD1 is a possible D gene (6 bases). The CDR3 reads CASSQDPGQGGDTQYF. The DNA of the CDR3 is TGTGCCAGCAGCCAAGATCCGGGGCAAGGGGGAGATACGCAGTATTTT.